This is a list of T cell receptor beta chains from one sample in a study of blood T cell repertoires in COVID-19. Profiled with immunoSEQ multiplex PCR; TCRdb holds only in-frame clones, not every one. This table has tens of thousands of clones, 70% to 90% appearing once. Sequenced material: peripheral blood. All receptors come from a woman aged 55-70 years with acute or convalescent COVID-19. CDR3s include the opening cysteine and the closing phenylalanine or tryptophan. The D gene is left open where the match is weak. Rows may omit the clone size; those that give it use once, few, many or a size class.

j_call | d_call | clone_size | v_call | cdr3_nt | cdr3_aa
TRBJ1-5 | NA | NA | TRBV28 | TGTGCCAGCAGTTTTTTCCGGTATAGCAATCAGCCCCAGCATTTT | CASSFFRYSNQPQHF
TRBJ1-1 | NA | NA | TRBV24-1 | TGTGCCACCAGTGATGGCGACAGGCCTGAAGCTTTCTTT | CATSDGDRPEAFF
TRBJ1-4 | NA | NA | TRBV7-2 | TGTGCCAGCAGCTCCCGAGGGGAGGCGAGTGAAAAACTGTTTTTT | CASSSRGEASEKLFF
TRBJ1-1 | NA | NA | TRBV6-6 | TGTGCCAGCAGACTATTCCCGGGAGGAAACACTGAAGCTTTCTTT | CASRLFPGGNTEAFF
TRBJ2-1 | NA | NA | TRBV9 | TGTGCCAGCAGCGCAACAGGGCTAGCTGTCTACAATGAGCAGTTCTTC | CASSATGLAVYNEQFF
TRBJ1-3 | NA | few | TRBV21-1 | TGTGCCAGCAGCAAAGATCGGGGGGAGGTAAACACCATATATTTT | CASSKDRGEVNTIYF
TRBJ2-3 | NA | NA | TRBV20-1 | TGCAGTGCCCCAACAGGGAGCACGCAGTATTTT | CSAPTGSTQYF
TRBJ2-3 | TRBD2 | once | TRBV7-2 | TGTGCCAGCAGCTCCCAGCGGGGGGCCTTCACAGATACGCAGTATTTT | CASSSQRGAFTDTQYF
TRBJ1-2 | TRBD1 | NA | TRBV29-1 | TGCAGCGTCGAGGGACAGGGTCTAAGCTATGGCTACACCTTC | CSVEGQGLSYGYTF
TRBJ2-1 | TRBD2 | NA | TRBV3-1/TRBV3-2 | TGTGCCAGCAGCCTTAGGACTAGCGGGGTTAATGAGCAGTTCTTC | CASSLRTSGVNEQFF
TRBJ2-6 | NA | NA | TRBV19 | TGTGCCAGTACCCTGTACACGGGAGGGGCCAACGTCCTGACTTTC | CASTLYTGGANVLTF
TRBJ1-1 | NA | NA | TRBV30 | TGTGCCTGGAGTGTTGGGGCTATGAACACTGAAGCTTTCTTT | CAWSVGAMNTEAFF
TRBJ2-5 | NA | NA | TRBV10-1 | TGCGCCAGCAGTCGAACCTTTAACAGGGTACTGGATAAGACCCAGTACTTC | CASSRTFNRVLDKTQYF
TRBJ1-2 | TRBD1 | NA | TRBV5-1 | TGCGCCAGCAGCTTGCGGGACAGCTATGGCTACACCTTC | CASSLRDSYGYTF
TRBJ1-2 | NA | few | TRBV7-8 | TGTGCCAGCAGCTTAGTGGCAGGGGAGTTCAACTATGGCTACACCTTC | CASSLVAGEFNYGYTF
TRBJ1-1 | NA | NA | TRBV27 | TGTGCCAGCAGTATTCGGTTGAACACTGAAGCTTTCTTT | CASSIRLNTEAFF
TRBJ2-1 | TRBD1 | NA | TRBV6-2/TRBV6-3 | TGTGCCAGCAGTTACGGAGGGACAGGGGACAATGAGCAGTTCTTC | CASSYGGTGDNEQFF
TRBJ2-5 | TRBD2 | NA | TRBV5-1 | TGCGCCAGCAGCCCCGGACTAGCCAGGGAGACCCAGTACTTC | CASSPGLARETQYF
TRBJ2-5 | NA | NA | TRBV30 | TGTGCCTGGAGTGATGGCGAGACCCAGTACTTC | CAWSDGETQYF
TRBJ2-1 | TRBD1 | NA | TRBV24-1 | TGTGCCACCAGTGAAGGACGGACAGGGCCTCTGTTCTTC | CATSEGRTGPLFF
TRBJ2-3 | NA | NA | TRBV27 | TGTGCCAGCACCCAGGGAGGTTTCACAGATACGCAGTATTTT | CASTQGGFTDTQYF
TRBJ1-1 | NA | NA | TRBV3-1/TRBV3-2 | TGTGCCAGCAGCCCCCAAAACATGAACACTGAAGCTTTCTTT | CASSPQNMNTEAFF
TRBJ2-1 | TRBD2 | NA | TRBV7-2 | TGTGCCAGCAGCTCGGGACTAGCGGAGGCGGCTGTGGGCAATGAGCAGTTCTTC | CASSSGLAEAAVGNEQFF
TRBJ2-5 | TRBD1 | NA | TRBV10-2 | TGCGCCAGCAGTGCGGGCCGGGACAGGGTGGAGACCCAGTACTTC | CASSAGRDRVETQYF
TRBJ2-7 | TRBD1 | NA | TRBV10-1 | TGCGCCAGCGGTGACCCCGGGACAGGGTCCTACGAGCAGTACTTC | CASGDPGTGSYEQYF
TRBJ1-5 | TRBD1 | few | TRBV6-5 | TGTGCCAGCAGGGCGACAGGGGCCCATCAGCCCCAGCATTTT | CASRATGAHQPQHF
TRBJ2-5 | TRBD1 | NA | TRBV7-9 | TGTGCCAGCAGCTCGACAGGGTTGGTGGTTCGAGAGACCCAGTACTTC | CASSSTGLVVRETQYF
TRBJ1-5 | NA | few | TRBV21-1 | TGTGCCAGCAGCAAAGTTTCGGGTGAAAGAAAGAGCAATCAGCCCCAGCATTTT | CASSKVSGERKSNQPQHF
TRBJ2-3 | TRBD1 | NA | TRBV6-4 | TGTGCCAGCAGTACAGGGGATTCAGCAGATACGCAGTATTTT | CASSTGDSADTQYF
TRBJ2-3 | NA | NA | TRBV7-9 | TGTGCCAGCAGCTTAGAGACAGCGACAGATACGCAGTATTTT | CASSLETATDTQYF
TRBJ2-1 | NA | NA | TRBV19 | TGTGCCAGTAGAGGGGGGGGCCTATACAATGAGCAGTTCTTC | CASRGGGLYNEQFF
TRBJ1-1 | NA | few | TRBV7-9 | TGTGCCAGCAGCAAAGGAGGGATCCCTGAAGCTTTCTTT | CASSKGGIPEAFF
TRBJ1-1 | NA | NA | TRBV20-1 | TGCAGTGCTAGTCAGGGAAGCACTGAAGCTTTCTTT | CSASQGSTEAFF
TRBJ1-2 | NA | NA | TRBV18 | TGTGCCAGCTCACCATATTTTACCGGGTCTAACTATGGCTACACCTTC | CASSPYFTGSNYGYTF
TRBJ1-1 | TRBD1 | NA | TRBV27 | TGTGCCAGCAGTCGTAGACAGGGGCTGGCTGAAGCTTTCTTT | CASSRRQGLAEAFF
TRBJ2-5 | TRBD1 | NA | TRBV2 | TGTGCCAGCAGTGGTGAGGGGGCGGGTCAAGAGACCCAGTACTTC | CASSGEGAGQETQYF
TRBJ1-2 | NA | NA | TRBV29-1 | TGCAGCGTTGAAGCAGATAACTATGGCTACACCTTC | CSVEADNYGYTF